One sample yielded the 6 T cell receptor beta chains listed below, sequenced in a study of blood T cells in healthy people across ages. With a J-beta primer mix and a sample-barcoded 5' primer, a second PCR ran 7 to 11 cycles. Each CDR3 protein is one row after TCRdb ran MiXCR on the 5' RACE reads. The table lists some 1,000,000 distinct CDR3 sequences, 20% to 25% of them singletons, with about 0.72% in the top ten. These data were likewise used in another study, on T cells of mothers and their children.

Sequencing used blood. The receptors come from a girl aged 2-10 years in good health.

This clonotype was detected a few times. The conserved final phenylalanine or tryptophan is absent from the CDR3, which likely points to a read error. The genes are TRBV29-1 and TRBJ2-1; D perhaps matches TRBD1 (6 bases). CDR3 length: 14 amino acids. The germline CDR1 and CDR2 sequences are SQVTM and ANQGSEA. The V end was cut by 5 bases, the J end by 9 bases, with 20 bases between. The CDR3 here is CSVRPLSPQGEQFL. Here the CDR3 DNA reads TGCAGCGTTCGTCCGCTAAGTCCACAGGGTGAGCAGTTCCTC.

The chain joins TRBV18 to TRBJ1-4; D ambiguous. Per the germline V gene, CDR1 is KGHSH and CDR2 is LQKENI. CDR3 length equals 15 residues. The germline V and J ends were trimmed by 1 base and 5 bases, with 11 bases remaining between them. CDR3 sequence (DNA): TGTGCCAGCTCACCACTAAGGGAAACGAATGAAAAACTGTTTTTT. Protein: CASSPLRETNEKLFF.

The rearrangement uses TRBV19 and TRBJ1-5, with D unresolved. The CDR3 spans 14 residues. The germline gives CDR1 LNHDA, CDR2 SQIVND (reference sequence). Trimming removed 7 bases from V and 1 base from J, with 11 bases in between. Here the CDR3 DNA reads TGTGCCAGTACTACCCTCGACAGCAATCAGCCCCAGCATTTT. Translated, it gives CASTTLDSNQPQHF. Full variable domain (missing parts from reference TRBV19 and TRBJ1-5): DGGITQSPKYLFRKEGQNVTLSCEQNLNHDAMYWYRQDPGQGLRLIYYSQIVNDFQKGDIAEGYSVSREKKESFPLTVTSAQKNPTAFYLCASTTLDSNQPQHFGDGTRLSIL.

This clonotype was seen a handful of times. The chain carries TRBV4-3 and TRBJ2-5; the match to TRBD1 covers 8 bases. This CDR3 contains 17 residues. Germline V gene sequence: CDR1 LGHNA, CDR2 YSLEER. Trimming removed 1 base from V and 2 bases from J; junction bases left unmatched: 9. The DNA for the CDR3 is TGCGCCAGCAGCCAAGCTGGGGCAGGGGGCAGGCAAGAGACCCAGTACTTC. Translation: CASSQAGAGGRQETQYF.

CDR3 sequence (DNA): TGTGCCAGCAGCTTCCCTCCAGCCGTGGGGTACTATGGCTACACCTTC. This translates into CASSFPPAVGYYGYTF. This rearrangement joins TRBV5-6 to TRBJ1-2; D remains unclear. The germline gives CDR1 SGHDT, CDR2 YYEEEE. V lost 2 bases, J lost 3 bases, and 17 bases lay in between. The CDR3 length is 16 residues.

This clonotype was counted only a few times. The rearrangement joins TRBV2 to TRBJ2-5; TRBD1 aligns across 8 bases. The CDR3 has 16 amino acids. Looked up from germline, CDR1 is SNHLY and CDR2 is FYNNEI. J gave up 2 bases and V 5 bases, and 10 bases lay outside the gene matches. The CDR3 region is CASSPYTGGAQETQYF. The DNA for the CDR3 is TGTGCCAGCAGTCCATATACAGGGGGTGCGCAAGAGACCCAGTACTTC.